Listed below are T cell receptor beta chains from one sample, sequenced in a study of CD8 T cells in ankylosing spondylitis. TCRdb re-called the 5' RACE reads with MiXCR, one entry per CDR3 protein. The data hold about 220,000 distinct CDR3 sequences, with around 6.6% observed a single time. The sample taken for sequencing was blood, either unsorted or a sorted T cell fraction (not recorded which). These receptors were obtained from a male donor with ankylosing spondylitis. Each CDR3 is given with its conserved first and last residue. The order of the fields is V gene, clone size, J gene, D gene, CDR3 DNA, CDR3 protein. A D gene is named only where the DNA matches it firmly. Some rows mark clone size as missing; the rest say once, few, many or name a class of expanded clone.

TRBV6-1	many	TRBJ1-4	.	TGTGCCAGCAGTGATTGGGCGGCAACAAATGAAAAACTGTTTTTT	CASSDWAATNEKLFF
TRBV7-9	many	TRBJ1-1	.	TGTGCCAGCAGCCGCACGGGGGACACTGAAGCTTTCTTT	CASSRTGDTEAFF
TRBV27	.	TRBJ2-1	.	TGTGCCAGCAGTCGCAGCGAAAGCTCCTACAATGAGCAGTTCTTC	CASSRSESSYNEQFF
TRBV24-1	many	TRBJ2-5	.	TGTGCCACCAGTGAGGGGGACCACCCCAGGTCCGAGACCCAGTACTTC	CATSEGDHPRSETQYF
TRBV28	many	TRBJ1-6	.	TGTGCCAGCAGTCCGGACAGCTCCTATAATTCACCCCTCCACTTT	CASSPDSSYNSPLHF
TRBV7-2	.	TRBJ1-1	.	TGTGCCAGCAGCTTAGCCGGGACACTGGACACTGAAGCTTTCTTT	CASSLAGTLDTEAFF
TRBV20-1	.	TRBJ1-5	.	TGCAGTGCTAGAGAGGGAACAGGAAGAAATATGTTCGCTCAGCCCCAGCATTTT	CSAREGTGRNMFAQPQHF
TRBV7-9	few	TRBJ1-1	.	TGTGCCAGCGCCTTCCTCGAAACTGAAGCTTTCTTT	CASAFLETEAFF
TRBV12-3/TRBV12-4	few	TRBJ2-7	TRBD1	TGTGCCAGCAGGACAGGGTTGGAGCAGTACTTC	CASRTGLEQYF
TRBV29-1	many	TRBJ2-3	TRBD2	TGCAGCGTGGGGACTAGCGGGAGAGGTATAGATACGCAGTATTTT	CSVGTSGRGIDTQYF
TRBV20-1	.	TRBJ2-3	.	TGCAGTGCTAGAGACGCGGGCACAGATACGCAGTATTTT	CSARDAGTDTQYF
TRBV11-2	few	TRBJ2-6	.	TGTGCCAGCAGCTTAGAATTTTGGGGATCGGGGACTGGGGCCAACGTCCTGACTTTC	CASSLEFWGSGTGANVLTF
TRBV10-3	few	TRBJ2-1	.	TGTGCCATCAGTGAGGTAGGACTGATCTACAATGAGCAGTTCTTC	CAISEVGLIYNEQFF
TRBV14	few	TRBJ2-3	TRBD1	TGTGCCAGCAGTGCGGACAGGGTGGCAGATACGCAGTATTTT	CASSADRVADTQYF
TRBV6-5	many	TRBJ2-1	.	TGTGCCAGCAGTTACCTGGGGAATGAGCAGTTCTTC	CASSYLGNEQFF
TRBV6-2/TRBV6-3	few	TRBJ2-7	TRBD2	TGTGCCAGCAGTTACCCTGGCTGGACTAGCGACCACGAGCAGTACTTC	CASSYPGWTSDHEQYF
TRBV27	.	TRBJ2-1	.	TGTGCCAGCCGATCTTTGGGGGTCGGTTATCGTGGTGAGCAGTTCTTC	CASRSLGVGYRGEQFF
TRBV15	many	TRBJ2-2	.	TGTGCCACCAGCAGAGATAGTGTTTACGGGGCGAACACCGGGGAGCTGTTTTTT	CATSRDSVYGANTGELFF
TRBV20-1	few	TRBJ1-1	.	TGCAGTGCTAGAGATTTTAAGTCGAACACTGAAGCTTTCTTT	CSARDFKSNTEAFF
TRBV29-1	many	TRBJ2-2	.	TGCAGCGTTGTGGTCACCGGGGAGCTGTTTTTT	CSVVVTGELFF
TRBV11-2	many	TRBJ2-1	TRBD2	TGTGCCAGCAGCTCGGGACTAGCGGGAGCGGGGGGTGAGCAGTTCTTC	CASSSGLAGAGGEQFF
TRBV20-1	.	TRBJ2-1	.	TGCAGTGCCTACTCTGGGGCAAAGGAGCAGTTCTTC	CSAYSGAKEQFF
TRBV12-3/TRBV12-4	many	TRBJ1-5	.	TGTGCCAGCAGTTACCAGGGCGGGGGCAATCAGCCCCAGCATTTT	CASSYQGGGNQPQHF
TRBV7-9	many	TRBJ2-3	.	TGTGCCAGCAGCTCAAAGCTACGGGATACGCAGTATTTT	CASSSKLRDTQYF
TRBV29-1	many	TRBJ1-2	.	TGCAGCGTTGAAGAACTGGGGGTCGGCTATGGCTACACCTTC	CSVEELGVGYGYTF
TRBV11-2	.	TRBJ1-6	TRBD1	TGTGCCAGCAGCTTAGTTCTCCCCGGGACAGATAATTCACCCCTCCACTTT	CASSLVLPGTDNSPLHF
TRBV4-2	many	TRBJ2-5	TRBD2	TGTGCCAGCAGCCAAGGGATAGCGGGGGGCCAAGAGACCCAGTACTTC	CASSQGIAGGQETQYF
TRBV6-2/TRBV6-3	many	TRBJ2-1	.	TGTGCCAGCAGTTACGATCGAGGGGGGCAGTTCTTC	CASSYDRGGQFF
TRBV28	many	TRBJ2-1	TRBD1	TGTGCCAGCAGTTTAGTCAAACAGGGGGCCTACAATGAGCAGTTCTTC	CASSLVKQGAYNEQFF
TRBV2	few	TRBJ2-7	.	TGTGCCAGCTTGACCGGACTCTACGAGCAGTACTTC	CASLTGLYEQYF
TRBV4-2	few	TRBJ1-2	.	TGTGCCAGCAGCCAAGGGACAGAACTCTATGGCTACACCTTC	CASSQGTELYGYTF
TRBV5-7	.	TRBJ1-2	.	TGTGCCATCAGCCCCGGACACCACTATGGCTACACCTTC	CAISPGHHYGYTF
TRBV4-1	few	TRBJ1-1	TRBD1	TGCGCCAGCAGCCAAGTAATGGGAGGGGGCCTCGAAGCTTTCTTT	CASSQVMGGGLEAFF
TRBV28	.	TRBJ2-1	TRBD2	TGTGCCAGCAGTTTAAATAGCGGGAGTAGTAACAATGAGCAGTTCTTC	CASSLNSGSSNNEQFF
TRBV7-2	many	TRBJ2-3	.	TGTGCCAGCAGGATGGGGCAGTTTAGCACAGATACGCAGTATTTT	CASRMGQFSTDTQYF
TRBV7-2	many	TRBJ2-7	TRBD2	TGTGCCAGCAGCTTAGCGCATCTTAGCGGGAGCTCCTACGAGCAGTACTTC	CASSLAHLSGSSYEQYF
TRBV27	many	TRBJ2-5	TRBD1	TGTGCCAGCAGTTTATTAGGGACAGGGGACGTAGAGACCCAGTACTTC	CASSLLGTGDVETQYF
TRBV20-1	many	TRBJ2-7	TRBD2	TGCAGTGCTAGTCCAGCGGGAGGGTCCTACGAGCAGTACTTC	CSASPAGGSYEQYF
TRBV7-2	many	TRBJ1-1	.	TGTGCCAGCAGCTTAATGACAGGAGGCACTGAAGCTTTCTTT	CASSLMTGGTEAFF
TRBV10-1	few	TRBJ2-3	TRBD2	TGCGCCAGCAGTGATGGGGGACTAAGCACAGATACGCAGTATTTT	CASSDGGLSTDTQYF
TRBV7-8	few	TRBJ1-2	TRBD1	TGTGCCAGCAGCCAAGTGACGGGACAGGGGGACGGCTACACCTTC	CASSQVTGQGDGYTF
TRBV28	many	TRBJ2-7	.	TGTGCCAGCAGTTTACAAGAGCAGTACTTC	CASSLQEQYF
TRBV11-2	many	TRBJ2-7	.	TGTGCCAGCAGCTCGTCAGGTTTTAACGAGCAGTACTTC	CASSSSGFNEQYF
TRBV12-3/TRBV12-4	many	TRBJ2-4	TRBD2	TGTGCCAGCGGGGACCTAGCGGGAGGGCCAATCATTCAGTACTTC	CASGDLAGGPIIQYF